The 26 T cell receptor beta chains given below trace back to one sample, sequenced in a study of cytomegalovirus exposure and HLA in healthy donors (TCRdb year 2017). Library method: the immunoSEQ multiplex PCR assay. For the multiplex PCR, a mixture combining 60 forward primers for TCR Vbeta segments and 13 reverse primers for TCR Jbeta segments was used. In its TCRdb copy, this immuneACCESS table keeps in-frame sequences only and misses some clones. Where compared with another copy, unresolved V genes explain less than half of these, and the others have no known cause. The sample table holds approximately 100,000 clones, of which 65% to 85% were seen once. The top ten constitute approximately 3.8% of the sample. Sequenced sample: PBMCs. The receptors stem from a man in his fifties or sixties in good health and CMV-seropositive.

The CDR3 reads CASSYEGGQPQHF. CDR3 DNA: TGTGCCAGCAGTTACGAGGGCGGGCAGCCCCAGCATTTT. The chain employs TRBV6-5 and TRBJ1-5, with D hard to call. This CDR3 region has 13 residues. Germline V gene data show CDR1 as MNHEY and CDR2 as SVGAGI. Trimming took 2 bases from V and 7 from J, leaving 9 bases between them.

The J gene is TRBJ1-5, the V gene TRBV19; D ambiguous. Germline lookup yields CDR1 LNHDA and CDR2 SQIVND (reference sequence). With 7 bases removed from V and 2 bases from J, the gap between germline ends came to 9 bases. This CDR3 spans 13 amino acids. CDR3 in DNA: TGTGCCAGTAAATTTGAGGGCAATCAGCCCCAGCATTTT. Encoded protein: CASKFEGNQPQHF.

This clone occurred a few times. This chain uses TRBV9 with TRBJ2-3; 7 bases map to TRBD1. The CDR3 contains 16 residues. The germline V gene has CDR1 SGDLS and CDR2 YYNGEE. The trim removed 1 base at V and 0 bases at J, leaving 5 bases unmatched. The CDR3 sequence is CASSVTPGQSTDTQYF. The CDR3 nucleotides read TGTGCCAGCAGCGTAACTCCGGGACAGAGCACAGATACGCAGTATTTT.

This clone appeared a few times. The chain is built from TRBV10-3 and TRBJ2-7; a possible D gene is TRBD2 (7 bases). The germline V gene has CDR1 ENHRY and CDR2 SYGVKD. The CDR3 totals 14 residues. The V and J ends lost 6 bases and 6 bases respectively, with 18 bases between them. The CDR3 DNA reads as TGTGCCATCAGATCGGGGGGCTTAAAGCTCGAGCAGTACTTC. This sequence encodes CAIRSGGLKLEQYF.

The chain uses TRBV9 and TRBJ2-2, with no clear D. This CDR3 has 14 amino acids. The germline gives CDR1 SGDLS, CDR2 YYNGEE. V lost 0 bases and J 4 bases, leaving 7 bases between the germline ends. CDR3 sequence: CASSVGPSTGELFF. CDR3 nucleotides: TGTGCCAGCAGCGTAGGTCCGTCCACCGGGGAGCTGTTTTTT. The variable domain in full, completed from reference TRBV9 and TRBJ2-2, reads DSGVTQTPKHLITATGQRVTLRCSPRSGDLSVYWYQQSLDQGLQFLIQYYNGEERAKGNILERFSAQQFPDLHSELNLSSLELGDSALYFCASSVGPSTGELFFGEGSRLTVL.

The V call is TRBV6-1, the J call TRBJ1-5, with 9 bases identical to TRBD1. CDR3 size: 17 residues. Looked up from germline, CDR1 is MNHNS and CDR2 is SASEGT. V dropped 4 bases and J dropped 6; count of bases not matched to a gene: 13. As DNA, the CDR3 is TGTGCCAGCAGTGCACCTCCGGGGACAGGGCCCTTTCAGCCCCAGCATTTT. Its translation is CASSAPPGTGPFQPQHF.

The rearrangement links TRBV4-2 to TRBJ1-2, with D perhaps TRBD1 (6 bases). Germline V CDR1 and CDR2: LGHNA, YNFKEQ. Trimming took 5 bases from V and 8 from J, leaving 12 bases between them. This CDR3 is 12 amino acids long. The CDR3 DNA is TGTGCCAGCAGCAACAGGGACGGAGGCTACACCTTC. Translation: CASSNRDGGYTF.

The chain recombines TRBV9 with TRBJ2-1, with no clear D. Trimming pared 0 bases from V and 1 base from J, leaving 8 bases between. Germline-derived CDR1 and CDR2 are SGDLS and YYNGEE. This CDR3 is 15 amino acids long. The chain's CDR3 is CASSVGTNSYNEQFF. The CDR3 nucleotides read TGTGCCAGCAGCGTAGGCACAAATTCCTACAATGAGCAGTTCTTC.

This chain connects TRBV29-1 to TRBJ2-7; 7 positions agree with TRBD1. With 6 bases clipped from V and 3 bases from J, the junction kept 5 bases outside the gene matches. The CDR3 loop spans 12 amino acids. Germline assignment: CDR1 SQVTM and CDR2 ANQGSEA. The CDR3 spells CSVRDSNYEQYF. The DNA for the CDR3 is TGCAGCGTCAGGGACAGCAACTACGAGCAGTACTTC.

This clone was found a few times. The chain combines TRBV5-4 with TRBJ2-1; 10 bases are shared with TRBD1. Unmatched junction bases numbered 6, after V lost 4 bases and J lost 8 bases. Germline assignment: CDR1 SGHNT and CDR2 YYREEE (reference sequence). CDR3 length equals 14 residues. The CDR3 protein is CASSAPGQGYEQFF. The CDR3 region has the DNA TGTGCCAGCAGCGCGCCGGGACAGGGGTATGAGCAGTTCTTC.

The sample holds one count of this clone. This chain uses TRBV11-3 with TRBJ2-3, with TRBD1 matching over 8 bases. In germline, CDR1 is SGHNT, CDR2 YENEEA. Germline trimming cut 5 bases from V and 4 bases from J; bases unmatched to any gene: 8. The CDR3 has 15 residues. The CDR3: CASSRDRGRSDTQYF. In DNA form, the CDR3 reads TGTGCCAGCAGCCGAGACAGGGGAAGGTCAGATACGCAGTATTTT. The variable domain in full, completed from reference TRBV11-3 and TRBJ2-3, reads EAGVVQSPRYKIIEKKQPVAFWCNPISGHNTLYWYLQNLGQGPELLIRYENEEAVDDSQLPKDRFSAERLKGVDSTLKIQPAELGDSAVYLCASSRDRGRSDTQYFGPGTRLTVL.

The CDR3 sequence: CASSLLPGEEFF. The DNA of the CDR3 is TGCGCCAGCAGCTTGCTGCCCGGGGAGGAGTTCTTC. This chain connects TRBV5-1 to TRBJ2-1; D is perhaps TRBD2 (6 bases). The CDR3 has 12 amino acids. With 1 base removed from V and 14 bases from J, the gap between germline ends came to 13 bases. Germline V gene data show CDR1 as SGHRS and CDR2 as YFSETQ.

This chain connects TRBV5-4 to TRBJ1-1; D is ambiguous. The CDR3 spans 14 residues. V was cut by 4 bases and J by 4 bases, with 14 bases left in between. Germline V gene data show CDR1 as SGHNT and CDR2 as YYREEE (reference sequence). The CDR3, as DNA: TGTGCCAGCAGCGCACCTCCAGGAGGCACTGAAGCTTTCTTT. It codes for CASSAPPGGTEAFF.

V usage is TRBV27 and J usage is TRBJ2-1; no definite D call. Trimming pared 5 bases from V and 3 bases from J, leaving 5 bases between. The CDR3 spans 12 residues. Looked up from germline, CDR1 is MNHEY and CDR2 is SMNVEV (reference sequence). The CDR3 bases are TGTGCCAGCAGTCCTAACTACAATGAGCAGTTCTTC. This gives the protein CASSPNYNEQFF.

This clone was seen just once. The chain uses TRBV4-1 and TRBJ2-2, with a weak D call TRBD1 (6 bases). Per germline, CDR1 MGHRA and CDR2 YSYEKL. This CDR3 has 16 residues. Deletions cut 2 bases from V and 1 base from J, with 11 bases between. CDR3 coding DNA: TGCGCCAGCAGCCAATCCCCGGGACAGAACACCGGGGAGCTGTTTTTT. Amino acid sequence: CASSQSPGQNTGELFF.

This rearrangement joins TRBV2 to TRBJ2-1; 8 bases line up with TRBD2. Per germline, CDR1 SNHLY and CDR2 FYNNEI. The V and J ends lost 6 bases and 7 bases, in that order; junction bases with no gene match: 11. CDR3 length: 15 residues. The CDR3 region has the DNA TGTGCCAGCAGGGAAACTAGCGGCCCTGGGAATGAGCAGTTCTTC. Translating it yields CASRETSGPGNEQFF.

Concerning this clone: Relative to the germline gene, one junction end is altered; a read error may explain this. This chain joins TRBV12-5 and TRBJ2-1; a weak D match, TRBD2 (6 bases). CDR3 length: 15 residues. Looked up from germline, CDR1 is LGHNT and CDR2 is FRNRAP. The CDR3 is CANGLGSGAYNEQFF. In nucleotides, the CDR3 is TGTGCTAATGGTTTGGGTAGCGGAGCCTACAATGAGCAGTTCTTC.

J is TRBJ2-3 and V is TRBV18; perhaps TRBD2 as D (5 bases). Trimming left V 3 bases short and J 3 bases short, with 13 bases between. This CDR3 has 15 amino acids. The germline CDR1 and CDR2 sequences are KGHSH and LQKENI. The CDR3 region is CASSPEAAQTDTQYF. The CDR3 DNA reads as TGTGCCAGCTCACCGGAAGCGGCTCAAACAGATACGCAGTATTTT.

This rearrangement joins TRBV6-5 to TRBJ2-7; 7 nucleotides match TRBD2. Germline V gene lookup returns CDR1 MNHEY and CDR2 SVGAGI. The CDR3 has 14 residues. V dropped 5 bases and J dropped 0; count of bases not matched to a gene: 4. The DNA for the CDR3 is TGTGCCAGCAGTGAAAGCGGGAACTCCTACGAGCAGTACTTC. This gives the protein CASSESGNSYEQYF.

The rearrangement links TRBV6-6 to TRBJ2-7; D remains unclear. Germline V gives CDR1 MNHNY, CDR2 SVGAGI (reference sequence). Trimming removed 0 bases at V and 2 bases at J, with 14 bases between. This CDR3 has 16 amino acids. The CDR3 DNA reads TGTGCCAGCAGTTACTCGATCTTCCGACAAACCTACGAGCAGTACTTC. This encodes CASSYSIFRQTYEQYF.

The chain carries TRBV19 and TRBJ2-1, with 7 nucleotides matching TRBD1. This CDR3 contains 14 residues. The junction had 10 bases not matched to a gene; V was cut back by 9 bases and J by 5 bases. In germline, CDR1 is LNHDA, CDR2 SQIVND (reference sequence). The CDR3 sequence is CASHTRDRNNEQFF. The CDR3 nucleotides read TGTGCCAGCCATACACGGGACAGAAACAATGAGCAGTTCTTC.

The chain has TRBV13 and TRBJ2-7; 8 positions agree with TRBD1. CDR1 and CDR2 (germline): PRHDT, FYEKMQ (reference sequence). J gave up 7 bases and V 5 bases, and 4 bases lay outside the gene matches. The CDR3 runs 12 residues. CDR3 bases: TGTGCCAGCAGCGTCACAGGGGGGGAGCAGTACTTC. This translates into CASSVTGGEQYF.

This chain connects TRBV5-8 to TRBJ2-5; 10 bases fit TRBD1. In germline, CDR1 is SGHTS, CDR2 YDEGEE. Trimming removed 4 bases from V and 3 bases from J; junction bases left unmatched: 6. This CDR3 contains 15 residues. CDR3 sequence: CASSTGTGVEETQYF. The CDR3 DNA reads TGTGCCAGCAGCACCGGGACAGGGGTGGAAGAGACCCAGTACTTC.

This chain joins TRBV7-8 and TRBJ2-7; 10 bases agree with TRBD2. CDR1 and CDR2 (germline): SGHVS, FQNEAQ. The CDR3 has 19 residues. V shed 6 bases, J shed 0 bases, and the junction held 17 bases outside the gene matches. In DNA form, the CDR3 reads TGTGCCAGCAGGGACTCGGGGGGACTAGCGAGCACCCCCTCCTACGAGCAGTACTTC. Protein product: CASRDSGGLASTPSYEQYF.

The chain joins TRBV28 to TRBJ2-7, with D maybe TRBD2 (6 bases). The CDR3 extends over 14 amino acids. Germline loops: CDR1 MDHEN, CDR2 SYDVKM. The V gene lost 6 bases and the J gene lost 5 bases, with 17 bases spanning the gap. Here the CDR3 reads CASRDGSRVHEQYF. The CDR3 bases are TGTGCCAGCAGGGACGGGAGCCGAGTCCACGAGCAGTACTTC. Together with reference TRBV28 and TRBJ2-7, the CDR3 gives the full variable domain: DVKVTQSSRYLVKRTGEKVFLECVQDMDHENMFWYRQDPGLGLRLIYFSYDVKMKEKGDIPEGYSVSREKKERFSLILESASTNQTSMYLCASRDGSRVHEQYFGPGTRLTVT.

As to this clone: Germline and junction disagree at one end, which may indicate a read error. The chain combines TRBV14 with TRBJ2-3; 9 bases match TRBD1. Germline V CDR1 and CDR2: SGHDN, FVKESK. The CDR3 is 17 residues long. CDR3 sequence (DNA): TGTGCCAGCAGCCAAATCTTAGGACAGGGGAGCACAGATACGCAATATTTT. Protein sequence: CASSQILGQGSTDTQYF.